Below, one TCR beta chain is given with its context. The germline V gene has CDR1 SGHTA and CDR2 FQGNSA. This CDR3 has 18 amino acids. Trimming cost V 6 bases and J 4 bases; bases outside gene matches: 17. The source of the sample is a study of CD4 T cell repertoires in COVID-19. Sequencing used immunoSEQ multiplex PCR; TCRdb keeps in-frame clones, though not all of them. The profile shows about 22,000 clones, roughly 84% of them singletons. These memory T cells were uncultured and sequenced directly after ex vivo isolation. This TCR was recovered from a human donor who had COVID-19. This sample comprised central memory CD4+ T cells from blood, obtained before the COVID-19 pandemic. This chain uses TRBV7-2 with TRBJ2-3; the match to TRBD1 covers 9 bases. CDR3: CASSSPPGTGSSPDTQYF. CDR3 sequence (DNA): TGTGCCAGCAGTTCCCCCCCCGGGACAGGGAGCAGTCCAGATACGCAGTATTTT. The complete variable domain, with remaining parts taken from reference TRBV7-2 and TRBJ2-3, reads GAGVSQSPSNKVTEKGKDVELRCDPISGHTALYWYRQSLGQGLEFLIYFQGNSAPDKSGLPSDRFSAERTGGSVSTLTIQRTQQEDSAVYLCASSSPPGTGSSPDTQYFGPGTRLTVL.